The 13 T cell receptor beta chains given below trace back to one sample, sequenced in a study of cytomegalovirus exposure and HLA in healthy donors. With 60 Vbeta and 13 Jbeta primers, the PCR was carried out. Data came from immunoSEQ multiplex PCR; TCRdb stores just in-frame clones and leaves some out. The sample's table shows 30,000 to 50,000 clones. Sample: PBMCs. These receptors were obtained from a woman in her 30s in good health and CMV-seropositive.

The chain uses TRBV7-9 and TRBJ2-5; maybe TRBD1 (6 bases). This CDR3 comprises 15 residues. Trimming left V 5 bases short and J 2 bases short, with 15 bases between. CDR1 and CDR2 (germline): SEHNR, FQNEAQ (reference sequence). The CDR3 is CASSQGQGHQETQYF. The CDR3 DNA is TGTGCCAGCAGCCAAGGGCAGGGGCATCAAGAGACCCAGTACTTC.

The chain is built from TRBV13 and TRBJ1-4, with 11 bases lining up with TRBD1. Germline V gene data show CDR1 as PRHDT and CDR2 as FYEKMQ (reference sequence). The CDR3 sequence is 14 residues long. After removal of 6 bases from V and 8 bases from J, the junction contained 5 bases not matched to a gene. The CDR3 DNA is TGTGCCAGCAGTTCGGACAGGGGGCACGAAAAACTGTTTTTT. The encoded protein is CASSSDRGHEKLFF.

The V and J genes are TRBV5-1 and TRBJ2-1; D uncertain. CDR3 size: 13 residues. V was cut by 0 bases and J by 6 bases, with 7 bases left in between. Germline loops: CDR1 SGHRS, CDR2 YFSETQ. The CDR3 DNA is TGCGCCAGCAGCTTGGAGACTGCCAATGAGCAGTTCTTC. Its translation is CASSLETANEQFF.

V and J are TRBV2 and TRBJ2-3, with TRBD2 matching over 15 bases. V lost 8 bases to trimming and J lost 2 bases; unmatched junction nucleotides: 8. Looked up from germline, CDR1 is SNHLY and CDR2 is FYNNEI. This CDR3 is built from 17 residues. This chain's CDR3 is CASRRGTSGGHTDTQYF. CDR3 sequence (DNA): TGTGCCAGCCGAAGGGGGACTAGCGGGGGGCACACAGATACGCAGTATTTT. The full variable domain, completed using reference TRBV2 and TRBJ2-3, is EPEVTQTPSHQVTQMGQEVILRCVPISNHLYFYWYRQILGQKVEFLVSFYNNEISEKSEIFDDQFSVERPDGSNFTLKIRSTKLEDSAMYFCASRRGTSGGHTDTQYFGPGTRLTVL.

According to its frequency, this clone is medium-sized. The rearrangement links TRBV10-3 to TRBJ2-1, with 7 bases that match TRBD1. The CDR3 sequence is 13 residues long. V trimming: 11 bases; J trimming: 4 bases; junction bases outside the gene matches: 8. Germline V lookup: CDR1 ENHRY, CDR2 SYGVKD. The CDR3 nucleotides read TGTGCCGCCACTAAGGGGGCTTACAATGAGCAGTTCTTC. Residues: CAATKGAYNEQFF.

The chain carries TRBV4-1 and TRBJ2-1, with TRBD2 identical over 9 bases. The V gene end was trimmed by 1 base and the J gene end by 6 bases; junction bases not matched to a gene: 7. From germline, CDR1 is MGHRA and CDR2 YSYEKL. The CDR3 loop spans 16 amino acids. CDR3 sequence: CASSQVGRGGLNEQFF. The CDR3 DNA sequence: TGCGCCAGCAGCCAAGTCGGGCGGGGGGGCCTCAATGAGCAGTTCTTC.

This chain links TRBV27 with TRBJ1-2; D unresolved. Germline lookup yields CDR1 MNHEY and CDR2 SMNVEV (reference sequence). This CDR3 comprises 13 residues. The V gene lost 0 bases and the J gene lost 8 bases, with 10 bases spanning the gap. CDR3 protein: CASSLSSGGGYTF. The CDR3 DNA reads TGTGCCAGCAGTTTATCGTCAGGTGGAGGCTACACCTTC.

The gene calls are TRBV2 and TRBJ2-2; 9 bases line up with TRBD2. Germline V gene sequence: CDR1 SNHLY, CDR2 FYNNEI. CDR3 length equals 17 residues. V shed 3 bases and J 3 bases; nucleotides not matched to a gene: 8. CDR3 sequence reads: CASSEVGLAGYTGELFF. The CDR3, as DNA: TGTGCCAGCAGTGAGGTTGGCCTAGCGGGGTACACCGGGGAGCTGTTTTTT.

This sequence joins TRBV11-3 and TRBJ1-3; 8 nucleotides agree with TRBD1. The CDR3 contains 15 residues. V shed 5 bases, J shed 2 bases, and the junction held 5 bases outside the gene matches. Germline loops: CDR1 SGHNT, CDR2 YENEEA. The CDR3 loop is CASSPTTGAGNTIYF. The CDR3, as DNA: TGTGCCAGCAGCCCAACGACAGGGGCTGGAAACACCATATATTTT.

The chain couples TRBV11-2 to TRBJ2-5; 8 bases align to TRBD1. Looked up from germline, CDR1 is SGHAT and CDR2 is FQNNGV. The V gene end was trimmed by 5 bases and the J gene end by 4 bases; junction bases not matched to a gene: 9. This CDR3 spans 15 amino acids. CDR3 sequence reads: CASSLRTGISETQYF. DNA of the CDR3: TGTGCCAGCAGCCTTAGGACAGGGATTTCAGAGACCCAGTACTTC. Looking up the rest from reference TRBV11-2 and TRBJ2-5 gives the full variable domain: EAGVAQSPRYKIIEKRQSVAFWCNPISGHATLYWYQQILGQGPKLLIQFQNNGVVDDSQLPKDRFSAERLKGVDSTLKIQPAKLEDSAVYLCASSLRTGISETQYFGPGTRLLVL.

The chain recombines TRBV6-5 with TRBJ2-1, with 9 nucleotides matching TRBD2. Germline CDR1 reads MNHEY; CDR2 reads SVGAGI. CDR3 length: 15 amino acids. V shed 3 bases, J shed 8 bases, and the junction held 8 bases outside the gene matches. The chain's CDR3 is CASSYVAGGLHEQFF. The CDR3 DNA is TGTGCCAGCAGTTATGTGGCGGGGGGGCTCCATGAGCAGTTCTTC.

The chain has TRBV11-3 and TRBJ1-1; 7 bases map to TRBD1. Germline trimming cut 7 bases from V and 4 bases from J; bases unmatched to any gene: 6. This CDR3 comprises 13 residues. Germline V gene lookup returns CDR1 SGHNT and CDR2 YENEEA. This CDR3 is CASTMAGGTEAFF. CDR3 DNA: TGTGCCAGCACTATGGCAGGGGGCACTGAAGCTTTCTTT.

The rearrangement joins TRBV30 to TRBJ2-2; no firm D call. Trimming removed 4 bases at V and 5 bases at J, with 11 bases between. The CDR3 loop spans 13 amino acids. CDR1 is GTSNPN, CDR2 SVGIG, per germline (reference sequence). In DNA form, the CDR3 reads TGTGCCTGGACCCCACAGTGGACCGGGGAGCTGTTTTTT. Translation gives CAWTPQWTGELFF.